This TCR beta chain emerged from a study of T cell responses to AZD1222 COVID-19 vaccine. There are 17 residues in the CDR3. CDR1 LGHNA and CDR2 YSLEER come from the germline V gene. Trimming cost V 5 bases and J 4 bases, with 20 bases left between them. About this clone: As yet, its antigen is unknown.

Here immunoSEQ multiplex PCR was the method, and the copy in TCRdb shows in-frame clones only, minus some. The table has roughly 140,000 clones, more than 75% seen once. Whole-study findings and limits: Repertoires in all cases were sampled only once the peak T cell response had passed. Clonal diversity was possibly underestimated, and the donors were mostly white British, with more females.

The material was peripheral blood, obtained on day 0 of AZD1222 vaccination. The chain has TRBV4-3 and TRBJ2-2, with D perhaps TRBD2 (5 bases). The sequence came from an adult in good health. CDR3 loop: CASSSGRGSGSTGELFF. The DNA of the CDR3 is TGCGCCAGCAGCTCCGGGCGTGGGAGTGGGAGCACCGGGGAGCTGTTTTTT.